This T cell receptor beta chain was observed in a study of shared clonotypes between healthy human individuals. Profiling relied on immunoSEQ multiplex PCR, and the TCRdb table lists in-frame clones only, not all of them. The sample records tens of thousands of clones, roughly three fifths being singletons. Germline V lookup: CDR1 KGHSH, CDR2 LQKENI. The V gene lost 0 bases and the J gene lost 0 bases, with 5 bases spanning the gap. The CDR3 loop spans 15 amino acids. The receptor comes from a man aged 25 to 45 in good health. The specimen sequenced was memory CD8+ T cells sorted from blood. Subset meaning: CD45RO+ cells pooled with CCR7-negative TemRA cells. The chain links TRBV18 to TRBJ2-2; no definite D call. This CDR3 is CASSPPNANTGELFF. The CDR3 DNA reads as TGTGCCAGCTCACCACCCAACGCGAACACCGGGGAGCTGTTTTTT.